A single sample is the source of the 9 T cell receptor beta chains below, sequenced in a study of radiotherapy plus CTLA-4 blockade in lung cancer (dated by TCRdb to 2017 to 2018). Libraries were built with the immunoSEQ multiplex PCR assay. TCRdb mirrors the immuneACCESS table, restricted to in-frame sequences. Some clones are absent from its copies; in checked studies, under half trace to an unresolved V gene, and the reason for the others is unknown. Recorded for this sample are 55,000 to 70,000 clones; roughly four fifths of them occurred a single time. The ten largest make up approximately 15% of the sample. The sequencing here drew on peripheral blood, taken from a patient treated with radiotherapy plus ipilimumab. The receptors come from a human donor with non-small cell lung cancer who had a complete response to radiotherapy plus ipilimumab.

The rearrangement joins TRBV30 to TRBJ1-3; no clear D gene. The CDR3 contains 15 residues. Germline CDR1 GTSNPN, CDR2 SVGIG (reference sequence). V lost 2 bases and J lost 9, with 20 bases in between. CDR3 nucleotides: TGTGCCTGGAGTCCACAGACTGTCAGAGCGGGCACCATATATTTT. Its protein is CAWSPQTVRAGTIYF. Combining the CDR3 with reference TRBV30 and TRBJ1-3 gives the whole variable domain SQTIHQWPATLVQPVGSPLSLECTVEGTSNPNLYWYRQAAGRGLQLLFYSVGIGQISSEVPQNLSASRPQDRQFILSSKKLLLSDSGFYLCAWSPQTVRAGTIYFGEGSWLTVV.

The chain couples TRBV30 to TRBJ2-5, with D tentatively TRBD1 (6 bases). Between the trimmed V and J ends, which lost 3 bases and 2 bases, there was a span of 16 bases. The CDR3 is 15 residues long. Germline V lookup: CDR1 GTSNPN, CDR2 SVGIG (reference sequence). The CDR3 loop reads CAWRNPGTLQETQYF. The CDR3 DNA follows: TGTGCCTGGAGGAACCCCGGGACATTACAAGAGACCCAGTACTTC.

The genes are TRBV12-5 and TRBJ1-6; 11 bases fit TRBD1. Germline CDR1 LGHNT, CDR2 FRNRAP. CDR3 length: 15 residues. J lost 8 bases, V lost 4 bases, and 4 bases had no gene match. The DNA of the CDR3 is TGTGCTAGTGGTTGGACAGGGGGCGGGGATTCACCCCTCCACTTT. Translation: CASGWTGGGDSPLHF.

V gene TRBV7-9 combines with J gene TRBJ2-5, with 10 bases aligning to TRBD2. There are 17 residues in the CDR3. V lost 5 bases and J lost 1; bases outside the gene matches: 10. Germline loops: CDR1 SEHNR, CDR2 FQNEAQ (reference sequence). The CDR3 loop reads CASSKSERGGRQETQYF. The CDR3 nucleotides read TGTGCCAGCAGCAAAAGTGAGCGGGGGGGGCGCCAAGAGACCCAGTACTTC.

This chain links TRBV10-1 with TRBJ2-3; D gene uncertain. The V end lost 1 base, the J end lost 8 bases, and 7 bases lay between the germline ends. This CDR3 spans 12 amino acids. CDR1 and CDR2 (germline): WNHNN, SYGVQD (reference sequence). Written as DNA, the CDR3 is TGCGCCAGCAGTGAGTGGTCGGGTACGCAGTATTTT. Amino acids: CASSEWSGTQYF.

This clone was found once. The genes are TRBV19 and TRBJ1-1; D unresolved. Germline CDR1 reads LNHDA; CDR2 reads SQIVND (reference sequence). CDR3 length equals 14 residues. V was cut by 1 base and J by 1 base, with 7 bases left in between. The CDR3 loop is CASSIGARNTEAFF. CDR3 in DNA: TGTGCCAGTAGTATAGGGGCGAGGAACACTGAAGCTTTCTTT.

The chain couples TRBV18 to TRBJ1-1; possibly TRBD1 for D (6 bases). CDR1 and CDR2 from the germline V gene are KGHSH and LQKENI. V dropped 3 bases and J dropped 2 bases, with 10 bases sitting between them. The length of the CDR3 is 14 residues. Here the CDR3 reads CASSPRDTNTEAFF. CDR3 bases: TGTGCCAGCTCACCCAGGGACACTAACACTGAAGCTTTCTTT. The whole variable domain, filled in from reference TRBV18 and TRBJ1-1, reads NAGVMQNPRHLVRRRGQEARLRCSPMKGHSHVYWYRQLPEEGLKFMVYLQKENIIDESGMPKERFSAEFPKEGPSILRIQQVVRGDSAAYFCASSPRDTNTEAFFGQGTRLTVV.

The chain has TRBV9 and TRBJ2-4; D perhaps matches TRBD1 (6 bases). There are 12 residues in the CDR3. Germline CDR1 reads SGDLS; CDR2 reads YYNGEE. Between the trimmed V and J ends, which lost 3 bases and 7 bases, there was a span of 8 bases. The CDR3 bases are TGTGCCAGCAGCGCCCAGGGGAACATTCAGTACTTC. The encoded protein is CASSAQGNIQYF.

The rearrangement links TRBV7-8 to TRBJ2-5, with 10 positions matching TRBD2. The germline CDR1 and CDR2 sequences are SGHVS and FQNEAQ. V gave up 3 bases and J gave up 5 bases; unmatched junction bases: 6. This CDR3 comprises 15 residues. Here the CDR3 DNA reads TGTGCCAGCAGCTTTGGTAGCGGGGGGCGGGAGACCCAGTACTTC. It specifies CASSFGSGGRETQYF.